This TCR beta chain originates from a study of blood T cell repertoires in COVID-19 (dated by TCRdb to 2018 to 2020). About the study as a whole: Collaborator samples came from the United States, Italy and Spain and covered acute and convalescent phases of COVID-19. The samples were drawn from the first 160 participants of the ongoing ImmuneRACE study and from 1,254 subjects provided by 6 global collaborators. Sample metadata almost always included a de-identified subject ID, COVID-19 status, age in years and sex. Subjects who had been exposed to COVID-19, were actively infected with it, or had recovered from it provided the deeply sampled blood TCRbeta repertoires that made up the dataset. The prospective study material was composed of cDNA or gDNA derived from T cells, B-cell-depleted T cells, or PBMCs. A freely available public database, intended as a resource for researchers studying the immune response to SARS-CoV-2, is where the repertoires were released. Where available, HLA class I and class II types were obtained from metadata supplied by the sample provider rather than from assay-based typing.

Concerning this clone itself: Its antigen is not yet known. The sample holds no much larger clone one base away, and base qualities are not on file.

The collaborating institutions used their own protocols to collect whole blood in K2EDTA tubes. For TCRbeta analysis, collaborators shipped samples as frozen whole blood, isolated PBMCs, or DNA extracted from either of those sample types. The investigation overall reported the following: The quantity of clinical and demographic metadata differed by source and by participant and was supplied without curation.

The immunoSEQ Assay, a bias-controlled multiplex PCR, was used to amplify TCRbeta CDR3 regions from genomic DNA. The authors processed their data as follows. The number of nucleated cells in each sample was estimated by amplification of reference gene primers within the assay. To quantify the absolute abundance of each unique TCRbeta CDR3 rearrangement, sequence reads were collapsed and filtered. For each sample, productive Simpson clonality was calculated as the square root of Simpson's diversity index across productive rearrangements. TCRdb obtained this table from immuneACCESS and retained in-frame rearrangements with V and J assigned. These tables miss some clones; where compared with another copy, unresolved V genes account for less than half of the shortfall, and the remainder is unexplained. The V and J calls and the clone size are those of that table, but D and trimming were determined from the DNA. The sample table contains about 50,000 clones; only one count was recorded for more than 75% of them. Approximately 5.6% of the sample is held by the ten biggest clonotypes.

The material sequenced was peripheral blood. This receptor was obtained from a woman aged 55-70 years with acute or convalescent COVID-19.

The CDR3 in this case is CASSEGQGWTDTQYF. At the DNA level, the sequence is TGTGCCAGCAGCGAGGGACAGGGATGGACAGATACGCAGTATTTT. The chain was built from TRBV25-1 and TRBJ2-3; 9 junctional bases match TRBD1. Trimming takes 6 bases off V and 3 bases off J; junction bases not matched to a gene: 7. The germline V gene encodes CDR1 MGHDK and CDR2 SYGVNS. The CDR3 runs 15 residues from the cysteine to the phenylalanine. Of the read, only the CDR3 DNA is kept; its 45 bases are in frame from base 1.